This TCR beta chain was sequenced for a study of T cells in Graves' hyperthyroidism and ophthalmopathy. Overall study context: Prior to any treatment, at the point of initial diagnosis, peripheral blood was collected.

RNA transcripts served as the template for amplifying TCR beta CDR3 regions. A first-round RT-PCR of the TCR CDR3 used the HTBI primer set. One entry per CDR3 protein results from TCRdb running MiXCR on the multiplex PCR reads. Among under 600,000 distinct CDR3 sequences listed, 15% to 20% were seen once. Broader study findings: A 13 V-J signature model discriminated ophthalmopathy versus stable hyperthyroidism. Peripheral blood also featured most of the thyroid clonotypes expanded above 0.001. Progression to ophthalmopathy was predicted a median of about 6.6 months early.

This clonotype has more than one count but fewer than ten. Its antigen is unknown. One end of the junction does not line up with germline, which may come from a read error. The sequence was collected from a middle-aged woman with Graves' ophthalmopathy. The sample consisted of blood.

The chain's CDR3 is CASSRTTSAGETQCF. The CDR3, as DNA: TGTGCCAGCAGCAGGACGACTAGTGCGGGGGAGACCCAGTGCTTC. The chain joins TRBV7-9 to TRBJ2-5, with 7 bases matching TRBD2. This CDR3 has 15 amino acids. From germline, CDR1 is SEHNR and CDR2 FQNEAQ (reference sequence).